This T cell receptor beta chain was retrieved from a study of blood T cell repertoires in COVID-19. Turning to the study itself: The United States, Italy and Spain were the sources of the acute and convalescent COVID-19 samples. T cells, B-cell-depleted T cells, or PBMCs supplied cDNA or gDNA.

Original handling: Scientists estimated how many nucleated cells there were by amplifying reference gene primers. Some clones are missing from TCRdb's copy, which holds only in-frame ones; the method was immunoSEQ multiplex PCR. The DNA was the basis for D and trimming; V, J and clone size are from that table. This sample has 300,000 or so clones, with approximately 90% found just once. Per the germline V gene, CDR1 is MNHEY and CDR2 is SVGAGI. This CDR3 has 16 amino acids. The ends lost 4 bases at V and 5 bases at J; junction bases unmatched: 8. The sequencing sample was made of peripheral blood. The V call is TRBV6-5, the J call TRBJ1-3, with 10 bases fitting TRBD1. This TCR was recovered from a woman aged 40 to 50 with acute or convalescent COVID-19. DNA of the CDR3: TGTGCCAGCAGTTCCCCCTCGACAGGGGGCAGAAACACCATATATTTT. It specifies CASSSPSTGGRNTIYF.